This T cell receptor (beta chain) appears in the sequencing data of a study of blood T cell repertoires in COVID-19. Clones were read by immunoSEQ multiplex PCR, and TCRdb kept only the in-frame ones, dropping some. Of under 450,000 clones detected, about 90% appear once; the ten largest clones hold almost 3%. The sequence came from a young woman who had recovered from COVID-19. The sample consisted of PBMCs or T cells enriched from blood (not recorded which).

CDR3 in amino acids: CASRGQGGINEKLFF. CDR3 nucleotide sequence: TGTGCCAGCAGAGGACAGGGAGGAATAAATGAAAAACTGTTTTTT. V is TRBV2 and J is TRBJ1-4; 8 nucleotides align to TRBD1. The CDR3 spans 15 residues. Losses at the gene ends were 6 bases for V and 5 bases for J; bases not matched to a gene: 8. The germline CDR1 and CDR2 sequences are SNHLY and FYNNEI. The full variable domain, in which reference TRBV2 and TRBJ1-4 provide the parts outside the CDR3, is EPEVTQTPSHQVTQMGQEVILRCVPISNHLYFYWYRQILGQKVEFLVSFYNNEISEKSEIFDDQFSVERPDGSNFTLKIRSTKLEDSAMYFCASRGQGGINEKLFFGSGTQLSVL.